This TCR beta chain was retrieved from a study of shared clonotypes between healthy human individuals. Study-wide background: CD4 naive and memory got three plates each, CD8 naive two, CD8 memory one.

Trimming took 5 bases from V and 11 from J, leaving 15 bases between them. The germline gives CDR1 SEHNR, CDR2 FQNEAQ (reference sequence). This CDR3 region has 12 residues. The data were produced by immunoSEQ multiplex PCR, yet TCRdb's version contains in-frame clones alone and is incomplete. The sample has 2 million to 2.5 million clones, 85% to 95% seen once. Findings and limits, study-wide: Rarefaction demonstrated incomplete sorted-subset sequencing despite large depth.

About this clone itself: Its specificity is unknown.

The TCR comes from a man between 18 and 29 years old in good health. Some clones in this sample may be carry-over from other donors' samples. What was sequenced was naive CD4+ T cells from PBMCs. Subset indicated: CD45RA+ positively selected. The J gene is TRBJ1-1, the V gene TRBV7-9; tentatively, D is TRBD1 (6 bases). The CDR3 DNA follows: TGTGCCAGCAGCCCGGGGGGGCTCACCGCTTTCTTT. Translating it yields CASSPGGLTAFF.